These 27 T cell receptor beta chains share one sample of origin, sequenced in a study of cytotoxic CD8 clonotypes in ibrutinib-treated CLL. Produced via immunoSEQ multiplex PCR; TCRdb's table is partial and in-frame only. Here the sample spans approximately 320,000 clones, 67% being singletons. The material was PBMCs, obtained after 36 months of ibrutinib treatment. These TCRs come from a human donor with chronic lymphocytic leukemia.

The genes are TRBV9 and TRBJ2-1; 9 bases map to TRBD1. Germline trimming cut 6 bases from V and 5 bases from J; bases unmatched to any gene: 9. The CDR3 spans 15 residues. In germline, CDR1 is SGDLS, CDR2 YYNGEE. The CDR3 loop is CASTPRDRDHNEQFF. The CDR3 DNA reads TGTGCCAGCACCCCCCGGGACAGGGACCACAATGAGCAGTTCTTC.

V and J are TRBV2 and TRBJ1-3; D is ambiguous. Looked up from germline, CDR1 is SNHLY and CDR2 is FYNNEI. This CDR3 comprises 14 residues. V dropped 8 bases and J dropped 0 bases, with 11 bases sitting between them. The CDR3, as DNA: TGTGCCAGCTCCGATAGAGCCTCTGGAAACACCATATATTTT. It codes for CASSDRASGNTIYF.

The CDR3 is CSAWIGRGYTF. For the CDR3, the DNA is TGCAGTGCTTGGATCGGGAGAGGCTACACCTTC. This chain connects TRBV20-1 to TRBJ1-2; D is unclear. V dropped 5 bases and J dropped 8 bases, with 12 bases sitting between them. The CDR3 covers 11 residues. Germline V gene data show CDR1 as DFQATT and CDR2 as SNEGSKA (reference sequence).

This chain joins TRBV5-6 and TRBJ2-3, with D unresolved. Germline-derived CDR1 and CDR2 are SGHDT and YYEEEE. Between the trimmed V and J ends, which lost 0 bases and 6 bases, there was a span of 11 bases. The CDR3 contains 14 residues. CDR3 in amino acids: CASSLVGFWDTQYF. DNA for the CDR3: TGTGCCAGCAGCTTGGTTGGGTTTTGGGATACGCAGTATTTT.

The chain employs TRBV18 and TRBJ1-6; weak D call: TRBD1 (5 bases). The germline V and J ends were trimmed by 6 bases and 7 bases, with 16 bases remaining between them. The germline V gene encodes CDR1 KGHSH and CDR2 LQKENI. This CDR3 is built from 15 residues. Written as DNA, the CDR3 is TGTGCCAGCTCGCGCACAGGAACATTAAATTCACCCCTCCACTTT. Translated, it gives CASSRTGTLNSPLHF.

This clone was seen once. V is TRBV7-9 and J is TRBJ2-7; 7 nucleotides agree with TRBD2. The CDR3 extends over 12 amino acids. Germline V gives CDR1 SEHNR, CDR2 FQNEAQ (reference sequence). Trimming took 2 bases from V and 8 from J; bases not matched to a gene: 3. For the CDR3, the DNA is TGTGCCAGCAGCTTATCGGGGGGAAAGCAGTACTTC. Translating it yields CASSLSGGKQYF.

This clone was found a few times. This chain joins TRBV2 and TRBJ1-2; 11 bases are a match to TRBD1. Germline V gene sequence: CDR1 SNHLY, CDR2 FYNNEI. The V and J ends lost 6 bases and 5 bases, in that order; junction bases with no gene match: 5. The CDR3 is 14 amino acids. The CDR3 here is CASRRTGGEYGYTF. CDR3 nucleotide sequence: TGTGCCAGCAGGAGGACAGGGGGCGAGTATGGCTACACCTTC.

The chain has TRBV5-1 and TRBJ2-7; a weak D match, TRBD1 (5 bases). Trimming left V 4 bases short and J 3 bases short, with 11 bases between. The germline gives CDR1 SGHRS, CDR2 YFSETQ. This CDR3 is built from 13 residues. CDR3 sequence reads: CASSHDSIYEQYF. CDR3 in DNA: TGCGCCAGCAGCCACGACAGTATCTACGAGCAGTACTTC.

V usage is TRBV4-1 and J usage is TRBJ1-1; possible D gene TRBD1, 6 bases. Germline loops: CDR1 MGHRA, CDR2 YSYEKL. This CDR3 is built from 15 residues. V shed 2 bases and J shed 0 bases, with 10 bases lying between them. The CDR3 DNA follows: TGCGCCAGCAGCCAATTGACAGGTATGAACACTGAAGCTTTCTTT. This encodes CASSQLTGMNTEAFF.

The rearrangement uses TRBV28 and TRBJ1-5; weak D call: TRBD1 (5 bases). The CDR3 contains 14 residues. Trimming removed 6 bases at V and 2 bases at J, with 11 bases between. Looked up from germline, CDR1 is MDHEN and CDR2 is SYDVKM. For the CDR3, the DNA is TGTGCCAGCAGCCCAAGGGGTGGCAATCAGCCCCAGCATTTT. Amino acids: CASSPRGGNQPQHF. The entire variable domain, with the rest obtained from reference TRBV28 and TRBJ1-5, is as follows: DVKVTQSSRYLVKRTGEKVFLECVQDMDHENMFWYRQDPGLGLRLIYFSYDVKMKEKGDIPEGYSVSREKKERFSLILESASTNQTSMYLCASSPRGGNQPQHFGDGTRLSIL.

The V and J genes are TRBV4-1 and TRBJ2-3; D is unresolved. Germline CDR1 and CDR2: MGHRA and YSYEKL. This CDR3 has 15 amino acids. Trimming pared 0 bases from V and 2 bases from J, leaving 9 bases between. The CDR3 DNA sequence: TGCGCCAGCAGCCAAGATCTGAGAAACACAGATACGCAGTATTTT. Its translation: CASSQDLRNTDTQYF.

This clone was detected a few times. The junction shows a germline mismatch at one end, possibly a read error. This sequence joins TRBV20-1 and TRBJ2-5; TRBD1 agrees at 8 bases. Germline V gene sequence: CDR1 DFQATT, CDR2 SNEGSKA (reference sequence). This CDR3 is built from 8 residues. The CDR3 DNA sequence: TGCAGAATAGACAGGGGAGACTTC. It translates to CRIDRGDF.

The V and J genes are TRBV9 and TRBJ2-3; D assignment may be TRBD1 or TRBD2 (7 bases each). This CDR3 is built from 12 residues. The V end lost 2 bases, the J end lost 8 bases, and 9 bases lay between the germline ends. Germline V lookup: CDR1 SGDLS, CDR2 YYNGEE. Written as DNA, the CDR3 is TGTGCCAGCAGCGTCAGGGGGGGTACGCAGTATTTT. This translates into CASSVRGGTQYF.

J is TRBJ2-2 and V is TRBV28; the D gene is possibly TRBD2 (5 bases). The CDR3 spans 16 residues. V was clipped by 4 bases and J by 0 bases, with 12 bases between them. The V gene's germline CDR1 is MDHEN and CDR2 SYDVKM. CDR3 DNA sequence: TGTGCCAGCAGTTACCTAGGGAGTCCGAACACCGGGGAGCTGTTTTTT. Translation gives CASSYLGSPNTGELFF.

The rearrangement links TRBV13 to TRBJ2-2; D is uncertain. Deletions cut 6 bases from V and 6 bases from J, with 11 bases between. There are 13 residues in the CDR3. The germline V gene has CDR1 PRHDT and CDR2 FYEKMQ (reference sequence). The CDR3 reads CASRSGPAGELFF. CDR3 DNA: TGTGCCAGCAGGTCCGGCCCTGCCGGGGAGCTGTTTTTT.

The gene calls are TRBV25-1 and TRBJ2-1; no reliable D call. Trimming left V 7 bases short and J 10 bases short, with 17 bases between. The CDR3 is 13 amino acids. Germline loops: CDR1 MGHDK, CDR2 SYGVNS. CDR3 region: CASNTPKLKEQFF. The CDR3 DNA follows: TGTGCCAGCAATACACCAAAATTGAAGGAGCAGTTCTTC. Supplemented by reference TRBV25-1 and TRBJ2-1, the full variable domain reads EADIYQTPRYLVIGTGKKITLECSQTMGHDKMYWYQQDPGMELHLIHYSYGVNSTEKGDLSSESTVSRIRTEHFPLTLESARPSHTSQYLCASNTPKLKEQFFGPGTRLTVL.

The table lists this clone with a count of one. The gene calls are TRBV6-6 and TRBJ1-2; D remains unclear. V was shortened by 6 bases and J by 8 bases, with 16 bases between the two germline ends. There are 13 residues in the CDR3. Germline V gene sequence: CDR1 MNHNY, CDR2 SVGAGI (reference sequence). The CDR3 protein is CASSLTFRAGYTF. CDR3 sequence (DNA): TGTGCCAGCAGCCTCACTTTTCGGGCAGGCTACACCTTC.

The chain uses TRBV5-3 and TRBJ1-6; 11 nucleotides agree with TRBD1. TRBV5-3 is an ORF, with its function uncertain. The V and J ends lost 0 bases and 10 bases, in that order; junction bases with no gene match: 6. This CDR3 has 16 residues. This chain's CDR3 is CARSLDGQGAESPLHF. The CDR3 nucleotides are TGTGCCAGAAGCTTGGACGGACAGGGGGCTGAGTCACCCCTCCACTTT.

The J gene is TRBJ2-7, the V gene TRBV5-4; 7 nucleotides agree with TRBD1. J was trimmed by 2 bases and V by 1 base; bases with no gene match: 3. The CDR3 contains 14 residues. CDR1 is SGHNT and CDR2 is YYREEE in the germline V gene (reference sequence). Written as DNA, the CDR3 is TGTGCCAGCAGCTTGAAAACAGGGGCCTACGAGCAGTACTTC. This gives the protein CASSLKTGAYEQYF.

The chain joins TRBV6-6 to TRBJ2-7, with D unclear. Trimming removed 0 bases from V and 3 bases from J, with 9 bases in between. This CDR3 region has 14 residues. Germline values: CDR1 MNHNY, CDR2 SVGAGI (reference sequence). The CDR3 DNA follows: TGTGCCAGCAGTTACTCGATACTCAGCTACGAGCAGTACTTC. It codes for CASSYSILSYEQYF.

The CDR3 nucleotides read TGTGCCAGCAGTTACTCGAGGGCGGGAGCTACCGGGGAGCTGTTTTTT. Its protein is CASSYSRAGATGELFF. The V call is TRBV6-5, the J call TRBJ2-2; 7 nucleotides align to TRBD2. Germline-derived CDR1 and CDR2 are MNHEY and SVGAGI. V gave up 0 bases and J gave up 5 bases; unmatched junction bases: 6. The CDR3 contains 16 residues.

The J gene is TRBJ2-7, the V gene TRBV9, with 7 bases lining up with TRBD1. The CDR3 is 15 residues long. Trimming cost V 0 bases and J 2 bases; bases outside gene matches: 5. From germline, CDR1 is SGDLS and CDR2 YYNGEE. The CDR3 loop is CASSVGGQYPYEQYF. The CDR3 nucleotides read TGTGCCAGCAGCGTAGGGGGACAGTATCCCTACGAGCAGTACTTC.

The chain joins TRBV13 to TRBJ2-1; a weak D match, TRBD1 (5 bases). The ends were cut back, 1 base at V and 5 bases at J, with 12 bases in the middle. Germline CDR1 and CDR2: PRHDT and FYEKMQ (reference sequence). The CDR3 sequence is 15 residues long. The CDR3 DNA reads TGTGCCAGCAGCTTAGATTGGGCAGGGAACAATGAGCAGTTCTTC. Amino acids: CASSLDWAGNNEQFF.

This clone was found a few times. The chain couples TRBV29-1 to TRBJ2-1, with D unresolved. Germline V gene lookup returns CDR1 SQVTM and CDR2 ANQGSEA. The V and J ends lost 3 bases and 0 bases respectively, with 12 bases between them. This CDR3 is built from 15 residues. The CDR3 DNA is TGCAGCGTTGACGGCGGACGGAGCTCCTACAATGAGCAGTTCTTC. This codes for CSVDGGRSSYNEQFF.

This chain connects TRBV4-2 to TRBJ2-7, with TRBD2 identical over 10 bases. CDR3 size: 17 residues. Trimming at V came to 0 bases and at J to 4 bases, leaving 9 bases not matched to a gene. Germline loops: CDR1 LGHNA, CDR2 YNFKEQ. CDR3 sequence: CASSQEGRAGGMYEQYF. The CDR3 DNA reads TGTGCCAGCAGCCAAGAGGGGCGAGCGGGGGGGATGTACGAGCAGTACTTC.

CDR3 sequence: CASAQRRGLYEQYF. In nucleotides, the CDR3 is TGTGCCAGCGCCCAACGGAGGGGCCTTTACGAGCAGTACTTC. The genes are TRBV27 and TRBJ2-7; D perhaps matches TRBD2 (6 bases). Germline CDR1 is MNHEY and CDR2 is SMNVEV (reference sequence). This CDR3 region has 14 residues. Trimming cost V 8 bases and J 4 bases, with 18 bases left between them.

This sequence joins TRBV18 and TRBJ2-5; possible D gene TRBD1, 5 bases. The CDR3 covers 15 residues. The V end lost 2 bases, the J end lost 5 bases, and 15 bases lay between the germline ends. Germline V gives CDR1 KGHSH, CDR2 LQKENI. In DNA, the CDR3 is TGTGCCAGCTCACCAGACAGTTTGACCGAGGAGACCCAGTACTTC. Encoded protein: CASSPDSLTEETQYF.